These 18 T cell receptor beta chains were sequenced from one sample in a study of shared clonotypes between healthy human individuals. The table came from immunoSEQ multiplex PCR; TCRdb's copy has only in-frame clones and leaves some out. The sample has approximately 500,000 clones, approximately 95% seen once. The sample comprised naive CD4+ T cells sorted from blood. This sample's subset: CD45RA+ positively selected. The receptors here all came from a woman aged 30 to 39 in good health.

This clone was recorded only once. V gene TRBV7-6 combines with J gene TRBJ2-7; 7 nucleotides line up with TRBD2. Germline CDR1 reads SGHVS; CDR2 reads FNYEAQ. This CDR3 region has 13 residues. V gave up 4 bases and J gave up 2 bases; unmatched junction bases: 2. CDR3 sequence (DNA): TGTGCCAGCAGCTCGGGACTAACCTACGAGCAGTACTTC. Protein: CASSSGLTYEQYF.

V usage is TRBV25-1 and J usage is TRBJ2-2; 7 bases map to TRBD1. There are 15 residues in the CDR3. Looked up from germline, CDR1 is MGHDK and CDR2 is SYGVNS. J was trimmed by 1 base and V by 3 bases; bases with no gene match: 2. The CDR3 region is CASSERQGNTGELFF. DNA for the CDR3: TGTGCCAGCAGTGAGCGACAGGGGAACACCGGGGAGCTGTTTTTT.

The gene calls are TRBV27 and TRBJ1-5, with D possibly TRBD1 on 5 matching bases. The V and J ends lost 6 bases and 7 bases respectively, with 13 bases between them. Per the germline V gene, CDR1 is MNHEY and CDR2 is SMNVEV (reference sequence). CDR3 length: 13 amino acids. The CDR3, as DNA: TGTGCCAGCAGCCAGGCTCGGGGCCAGCCCCAGCATTTT. Translated: CASSQARGQPQHF.

J is TRBJ2-7 and V is TRBV20-1; D unclear. CDR1 and CDR2 (germline): DFQATT, SNEGSKA (reference sequence). The CDR3 is 11 amino acids. The germline V and J ends were trimmed by 6 bases and 2 bases, with 8 bases remaining between them. The CDR3 region is CSAPQPYEQYF. DNA of the CDR3: TGCAGTGCCCCACAGCCCTACGAGCAGTACTTC.

J is TRBJ2-7 and V is TRBV7-3; D uncertain. The V gene lost 3 bases and the J gene lost 0 bases, with 12 bases spanning the gap. The length of the CDR3 is 15 residues. Germline lookup yields CDR1 SGHTA and CDR2 FQGTGA. The CDR3 bases are TGTGCCAGCAGCTTGGGGTTGCCACCCTCCTACGAGCAGTACTTC. Its translation is CASSLGLPPSYEQYF.

This chain uses TRBV2 with TRBJ1-5; D uncertain. Deletions cut 2 bases from V and 6 bases from J, with 14 bases between. The CDR3 contains 15 residues. The V gene's germline CDR1 is SNHLY and CDR2 FYNNEI. CDR3 sequence (DNA): TGTGCCAGCAGTGAAAGGGAGAGTTTGGGTCAGCCCCAGCATTTT. Its protein is CASSERESLGQPQHF.

This clone was observed once. The chain uses TRBV18 and TRBJ1-1; D perhaps matches TRBD1 (5 bases). V was pared by 0 bases and J by 11 bases, with 10 bases between. CDR1 is KGHSH and CDR2 is LQKENI in the germline V gene. This CDR3 has 12 residues. CDR3 DNA sequence: TGTGCCAGCTCACCACCGGGGGGATGGGCTTTCTTT. Translating gives CASSPPGGWAFF.

This chain joins TRBV4-1 and TRBJ1-1; tentatively, D is TRBD1 (5 bases). CDR1 and CDR2 from the germline V gene are MGHRA and YSYEKL. There are 13 residues in the CDR3. The V end lost 2 bases, the J end lost 8 bases, and 12 bases lay between the germline ends. The CDR3 bases are TGCGCCAGCAGCCAAAAGTCCGGGACCGAAGCTTTCTTT. This translates into CASSQKSGTEAFF.

The V and J genes are TRBV5-1 and TRBJ2-5, with D possibly being TRBD1 (5 bases). Germline V CDR1 and CDR2: SGHRS, YFSETQ. This CDR3 region has 15 residues. Trimming left V 0 bases short and J 9 bases short, with 18 bases between. CDR3: CASSLGPRRAAAQYF. As DNA, the CDR3 is TGCGCCAGCAGCTTGGGGCCACGCAGGGCGGCGGCCCAGTACTTC.

The CDR3 here is CASSQPKGIKGNTIYF. CDR3 nucleotide sequence: TGTGCCAGCAGCCAACCCAAGGGGATCAAGGGAAACACCATATATTTT. V gene TRBV4-2 combines with J gene TRBJ1-3; TRBD1 is a possible D gene (5 bases). Germline CDR1 and CDR2: LGHNA and YNFKEQ. The CDR3 is 16 amino acids. V was trimmed by 2 bases and J by 4 bases, leaving 15 bases between them.

The chain has TRBV4-2 and TRBJ2-3; D uncertain. The CDR3 has 19 residues. Germline CDR1 is LGHNA and CDR2 is YNFKEQ. V was pared by 0 bases and J by 1 base, with 20 bases between. The CDR3 is CASSQDPQPRPLGTDTQYF. DNA of the CDR3: TGTGCCAGCAGCCAAGATCCTCAACCTAGGCCGCTGGGCACAGATACGCAGTATTTT.

This clone was counted a few times. The V and J genes are TRBV7-9 and TRBJ2-1; no reliable D call. The V gene's germline CDR1 is SEHNR and CDR2 FQNEAQ (reference sequence). CDR3 length: 12 amino acids. Trimming took off 5 bases at V and 0 bases at J, with 2 bases between the two ends. CDR3 nucleotide sequence: TGTGCCAGCAGCGCCTCCTACAATGAGCAGTTCTTC. This sequence encodes CASSASYNEQFF.

The rearrangement joins TRBV5-1 to TRBJ1-2, with a possible D match to TRBD1 (6 bases). Germline loops: CDR1 SGHRS, CDR2 YFSETQ. The CDR3 is 17 residues long. V lost 4 bases and J lost 7, with 26 bases in between. The CDR3 here is CASSLTGTGAKYIGYTF. The CDR3 bases are TGCGCCAGCAGCCTGACAGGTACGGGTGCTAAGTACATTGGCTACACCTTC.

The rearrangement uses TRBV4-2 and TRBJ2-5; D ambiguous. The end of the DNA is better explained by TRBJ2-7, so the J call may be wrong. This CDR3 comprises 12 residues. Per the germline V gene, CDR1 is LGHNA and CDR2 is YNFKEQ. The CDR3 sequence: CASSQEPAEQYF. CDR3 DNA sequence: TGTGCCAGCAGCCAAGAACCCGCCGAGCAGTACTTC.

V is TRBV7-5 and J is TRBJ1-4; TRBD1, the table's D call, lacks a check against the DNA. TRBV7-5 is reported as a pseudogene. CDR3 length: 14 amino acids. The CDR3 coding sequence is TGTGCCAGCAGGGGAAGCCTCCAGAGTGAAAAACTGTTTTTT. This codes for CASRGSLQSEKLFF.

The V and J genes are TRBV6-5 and TRBJ2-5; 9 positions agree with TRBD2. This CDR3 has 16 amino acids. V was pared by 2 bases and J by 4 bases, with 8 bases of the junction left unmatched. CDR1 and CDR2 (germline): MNHEY, SVGAGI. The CDR3 spells CASSYTGTSLRETQYF. In DNA form, the CDR3 reads TGTGCCAGCAGTTACACTGGGACTAGCCTTCGAGAGACCCAGTACTTC.

V is TRBV6-1 and J is TRBJ1-5; TRBD1 might be the D (6 bases). This CDR3 region has 16 residues. V was pared by 4 bases and J by 0 bases, with 13 bases between. The germline V gene encodes CDR1 MNHNS and CDR2 SASEGT. The CDR3 DNA follows: TGTGCCAGCAGTGCGACAGGAATAAGTAGCAATCAGCCCCAGCATTTT. Protein: CASSATGISSNQPQHF.

This chain links TRBV11-3 with TRBJ2-7; D gene unclear. This CDR3 spans 12 amino acids. Germline CDR1 is SGHNT and CDR2 is YENEEA. The ends were cut back, 1 base at V and 6 bases at J, with 7 bases in the middle. CDR3 in amino acids: CASSLAGGEQYF. Written as DNA, the CDR3 is TGTGCCAGCAGCTTAGCGGGCGGCGAGCAGTACTTC.